This T cell receptor (beta chain) is drawn from a study of T cell responses to AZD1222 COVID-19 vaccine. General study findings and limits: Among the donors, most were white British and more were female, and clonal diversity was possibly underestimated. Spike-specific TCR breadth and depth rose after two AZD1222 doses. Targets within unmutated variant regions were reportedly found for nearly half of spike-specific TCRs.

Libraries were prepared by immunoSEQ multiplex PCR; TCRdb keeps only in-frame clonotypes and omits some of them. The sample consists of under 150,000 clones, roughly 92% of them appearing once. Pooling covered second doses at about 4 or about 12 weeks. To note about this clone: Its antigen is not identified.

The trim removed 1 base at V and 7 bases at J, leaving 6 bases unmatched. The CDR3 is 16 amino acids. Germline loops: CDR1 SGHRS, CDR2 YFSETQ. The receptor was isolated from an adult who received the AZD1222 COVID-19 vaccine. This chain joins TRBV5-1 and TRBJ2-2; 11 bases fit TRBD2. Sequencing was performed on peripheral blood, taken 28 days after the second AZD1222 dose. The CDR3 DNA sequence: TGCGCCAGCAGCTTGAAACTAGCGGGAGTTGGCGGGGAGCTGTTTTTT. It encodes CASSLKLAGVGGELFF.